This passage covers 24 T cell receptor beta chains from one sample sequenced in a study of blood T cell repertoires in COVID-19. Data came from immunoSEQ multiplex PCR; TCRdb stores just in-frame clones and leaves some out. The repertoire holds tens of thousands of clones, with under 85% as singletons. Source material: peripheral blood. The receptors here all came from an elderly woman with acute or convalescent COVID-19.

V is TRBV6-5 and J is TRBJ2-7; 7 bases fit TRBD2. Trimming at V came to 9 bases and at J to 3 bases, leaving 14 bases not matched to a gene. The germline V gene encodes CDR1 MNHEY and CDR2 SVGAGI. CDR3 length equals 15 residues. The chain's CDR3 is CASIRSASGSYEQYF. The DNA for the CDR3 is TGTGCCAGTATTAGGTCGGCTAGCGGAAGCTACGAGCAGTACTTC.

The chain combines TRBV2 with TRBJ2-7; maybe TRBD2 (6 bases). CDR1 is SNHLY and CDR2 is FYNNEI in the germline V gene. The germline V and J ends were trimmed by 6 bases and 3 bases, with 12 bases remaining between them. This CDR3 is 13 amino acids long. CDR3 residues: CASRGDSIYEQYF. As DNA, the CDR3 is TGTGCCAGCAGAGGGGACTCCATCTACGAGCAGTACTTC.

The chain carries TRBV7-2 and TRBJ1-1, with 8 positions matching TRBD1. J gave up 11 bases and V 1 base, and 6 bases lay outside the gene matches. Germline V gene lookup returns CDR1 SGHTA and CDR2 FQGNSA. This CDR3 has 13 amino acids. In DNA form, the CDR3 reads TGTGCCAGCAGCTTAGAACCGGGACAGGCCGCTTTCTTT. It translates to CASSLEPGQAAFF.

This chain joins TRBV29-1 and TRBJ1-1, with 7 bases that match TRBD1. With 4 bases clipped from V and 0 bases from J, the junction kept 5 bases outside the gene matches. The CDR3 has 14 residues. Germline V gives CDR1 SQVTM, CDR2 ANQGSEA. CDR3 loop: CSVGDSPMNTEAFF. The CDR3 DNA is TGCAGCGTTGGGGACAGCCCAATGAACACTGAAGCTTTCTTT. The full variable domain, in which reference TRBV29-1 and TRBJ1-1 provide the parts outside the CDR3, is SAVISQKPSRDICQRGTSLTIQCQVDSQVTMMFWYRQQPGQSLTLIATANQGSEATYESGFVIDKFPISRPNLTFSTLTVSNMSPEDSSIYLCSVGDSPMNTEAFFGQGTRLTVV.

This clone was found a few times. The chain recombines TRBV7-6 with TRBJ1-2; D not certain. This CDR3 comprises 15 residues. Germline V gene sequence: CDR1 SGHVS, CDR2 FNYEAQ. Trimming removed 0 bases from V and 0 bases from J, with 8 bases in between. CDR3 sequence (DNA): TGTGCCAGCAGCTTAGCCCCAGGAACTAACTATGGCTACACCTTC. Translated: CASSLAPGTNYGYTF.

V is TRBV6-2 or TRBV6-3 and J is TRBJ2-2; D unresolved. CDR1 and CDR2 from the germline V gene are MNHEY and SVGEGT. V lost 6 bases and J 6 bases, leaving 8 bases between the germline ends. The CDR3 consists of 12 residues. CDR3: CASSPVAGELFF. Written as DNA, the CDR3 is TGTGCCAGCAGCCCGGTAGCCGGGGAGCTGTTTTTT.

This chain uses TRBV29-1 with TRBJ2-5, with 7 bases aligning to TRBD2. The length of the CDR3 is 13 residues. The V gene end was trimmed by 6 bases and the J gene end by 2 bases; junction bases not matched to a gene: 6. Per the germline V gene, CDR1 is SQVTM and CDR2 is ANQGSEA. CDR3 sequence reads: CSVLRRGQETQYF. The CDR3 DNA follows: TGCAGCGTCCTCCGGCGGGGGCAAGAGACCCAGTACTTC.

This clone was counted a single time. The chain carries TRBV10-3 and TRBJ1-5; TRBD1 matches 8 bases. The V segment lost 3 bases and the J segment 0 bases; nucleotides outside the gene matches: 4. Germline CDR1 is ENHRY and CDR2 is SYGVKD. The CDR3 sequence is 16 residues long. CDR3 coding DNA: TGTGCCATCAGTGATAGGACAGGGAATAGCAATCAGCCCCAGCATTTT. Translated: CAISDRTGNSNQPQHF.

The chain uses TRBV5-1 and TRBJ1-4; 8 bases map to TRBD1. Germline V gives CDR1 SGHRS, CDR2 YFSETQ. V was pared by 4 bases and J by 6 bases, with 8 bases of the junction left unmatched. The CDR3 is 15 residues long. For the CDR3, the DNA is TGCGCCAGCAGCCTTCGGACAGGGCGATATGAAAAACTGTTTTTT. Translating it yields CASSLRTGRYEKLFF.

The chain carries TRBV27 and TRBJ2-3; 9 bases match TRBD2. The CDR3 is made up of 15 amino acids. J lost 4 bases, V lost 3 bases, and 5 bases had no gene match. Germline values: CDR1 MNHEY, CDR2 SMNVEV (reference sequence). The CDR3 protein is CASSFSGSLPDTQYF. CDR3 nucleotide sequence: TGTGCCAGCAGTTTTAGCGGGAGCCTCCCAGATACGCAGTATTTT.

This chain links TRBV19 with TRBJ2-2; 10 bases fit TRBD1. This CDR3 spans 17 amino acids. The J segment lost 4 bases and the V segment lost 3 bases, leaving 8 bases of the junction unmatched. From germline, CDR1 is LNHDA and CDR2 SQIVND (reference sequence). In DNA form, the CDR3 reads TGTGCCAGTAGTATCAACCCCCGGACAGGGGGCACCGGGGAGCTGTTTTTT. Residues: CASSINPRTGGTGELFF.

V is TRBV24-1 and J is TRBJ2-5; D perhaps matches TRBD1 (6 bases). This CDR3 has 15 residues. Trimming removed 3 bases from V and 5 bases from J, with 15 bases in between. Looked up from germline, CDR1 is KGHDR and CDR2 is SFDVKD. The CDR3 loop is CATSDPRNTGETQYF. The DNA for the CDR3 is TGTGCCACCAGTGATCCCAGGAATACAGGGGAGACCCAGTACTTC.

The chain carries TRBV4-3 and TRBJ1-4; 8 nucleotides line up with TRBD1. There are 17 residues in the CDR3. J gave up 3 bases and V 4 bases, and 10 bases lay outside the gene matches. Looked up from germline, CDR1 is LGHNA and CDR2 is YSLEER. CDR3 sequence reads: CASSPGTGGLPNEKLFF. CDR3 coding DNA: TGCGCCAGCAGCCCCGGGACAGGAGGTTTACCTAATGAAAAACTGTTTTTT.

The chain links TRBV11-3 to TRBJ1-1, with 11 bases identical to TRBD1. Losses at the gene ends were 5 bases for V and 3 bases for J; bases not matched to a gene: 8. Germline CDR1 is SGHNT and CDR2 is YENEEA. CDR3 length: 16 amino acids. The chain's CDR3 is CASSIRTGGADTEAFF. Here the CDR3 DNA reads TGTGCCAGCAGCATTAGGACAGGGGGCGCCGACACTGAAGCTTTCTTT.

CDR3 sequence: CASSYDRGSQETQYF. Written as DNA, the CDR3 is TGTGCCAGCTCATACGACAGGGGGTCACAAGAGACCCAGTACTTC. The chain links TRBV18 to TRBJ2-5; 9 nucleotides match TRBD1. V gave up 5 bases and J gave up 2 bases; unmatched junction bases: 6. CDR1 is KGHSH and CDR2 is LQKENI in the germline V gene. This CDR3 region has 15 residues.

This sequence joins TRBV10-3 and TRBJ2-2; no clear D gene. V lost 3 bases to trimming and J lost 0 bases, with 11 bases between them. The CDR3 has 16 residues. The germline V gene encodes CDR1 ENHRY and CDR2 SYGVKD. The CDR3 protein is CAISDSGSTNTGELFF. The CDR3 nucleotides are TGTGCCATCAGTGATTCAGGAAGTACGAACACCGGGGAGCTGTTTTTT.

The rearrangement links TRBV7-2 to TRBJ2-5; 8 bases line up with TRBD1. The CDR3 is made up of 13 amino acids. V lost 5 bases to trimming and J lost 6 bases; unmatched junction nucleotides: 5. The V gene's germline CDR1 is SGHTA and CDR2 FQGNSA. Written as DNA, the CDR3 is TGTGCCAGCAGCCCAGGACAGGGCCAGACCCAGTACTTC. This gives the protein CASSPGQGQTQYF.

The chain links TRBV7-2 to TRBJ2-7, with a tentative D call TRBD2 (6 bases). This CDR3 is 15 amino acids long. Germline lookup yields CDR1 SGHTA and CDR2 FQGNSA. V lost 2 bases to trimming and J lost 4 bases, with 15 bases between them. The CDR3 spells CASSLWVAEHYEQYF. The DNA for the CDR3 is TGTGCCAGCAGCTTATGGGTAGCGGAGCATTACGAGCAGTACTTC.

This clone showed up just a few times. This chain connects TRBV7-2 to TRBJ1-2; 7 bases are shared with TRBD1. The CDR3 covers 13 residues. Germline lookup yields CDR1 SGHTA and CDR2 FQGNSA. With V trimmed by 3 bases and J by 7 bases, 5 bases remained unmatched. CDR3 amino acids: CASSFQGESGYTF. The CDR3 nucleotides are TGTGCCAGCAGCTTCCAGGGGGAGAGTGGCTACACCTTC. Drawing the rest from reference TRBV7-2 and TRBJ1-2, the complete variable domain is GAGVSQSPSNKVTEKGKDVELRCDPISGHTALYWYRQSLGQGLEFLIYFQGNSAPDKSGLPSDRFSAERTGGSVSTLTIQRTQQEDSAVYLCASSFQGESGYTFGSGTRLTVV.

The chain employs TRBV6-6 and TRBJ2-5; TRBD1 is a possible D gene (6 bases). The CDR3 loop spans 14 amino acids. Germline V lookup: CDR1 MNHNY, CDR2 SVGAGI (reference sequence). V was pared by 6 bases and J by 4 bases, with 15 bases between. As DNA, the CDR3 is TGTGCCAGCAGCCGTACAGGGATCGCAGAGACCCAGTACTTC. Translation gives CASSRTGIAETQYF.

This chain connects TRBV12-5 to TRBJ2-7; TRBD2 is a possible D gene (5 bases). The germline V gene encodes CDR1 LGHNT and CDR2 FRNRAP. Trimming removed 0 bases from V and 7 bases from J, with 10 bases in between. The CDR3 is 13 amino acids. The DNA of the CDR3 is TGTGCTAGTGGTTTGGTACCGGGGAAGGAGCAGTACTTC. Translated, it gives CASGLVPGKEQYF.

The chain combines TRBV25-1 with TRBJ2-5; D gene ambiguous. Germline loops: CDR1 MGHDK, CDR2 SYGVNS. Between the trimmed V and J ends, which lost 4 bases and 1 base, there was a span of 7 bases. The CDR3 consists of 13 residues. CDR3: CASSGYGQETQYF. The CDR3 DNA follows: TGTGCCAGCAGTGGGTACGGCCAAGAGACCCAGTACTTC.

The genes are TRBV7-3 and TRBJ2-1, with 8 bases lining up with TRBD1. Germline trimming cut 2 bases from V and 1 base from J; bases unmatched to any gene: 1. From germline, CDR1 is SGHTA and CDR2 FQGTGA. The CDR3 spans 15 residues. CDR3 sequence: CASSLQGASYNEQFF. The DNA for the CDR3 is TGTGCCAGCAGCTTACAGGGGGCATCCTACAATGAGCAGTTCTTC.

The chain carries TRBV18 and TRBJ2-3; the D gene is possibly TRBD1 (5 bases). V lost 3 bases and J 5 bases, leaving 12 bases between the germline ends. CDR3 length: 14 amino acids. The germline V gene encodes CDR1 KGHSH and CDR2 LQKENI. The CDR3 loop is CASSPPAREDTQYF. CDR3 DNA: TGTGCCAGCTCACCTCCGGCCAGGGAAGATACGCAGTATTTT.